This T cell receptor (beta chain) was identified in a study of T cell responses to AZD1222 COVID-19 vaccine. Repertoires were generated with immunoSEQ multiplex PCR, while TCRdb's copy carries only in-frame clones and drops some. Among fewer than 200,000 clones listed, 85% to 95% were seen once. With regard to this clone: What it recognizes is unknown.

This CDR3 region has 16 residues. CDR1 MDHEN and CDR2 SYDVKM come from the germline V gene. With 5 bases clipped from V and 2 bases from J, the junction kept 10 bases outside the gene matches. General study findings and limits: Nearly half of spike-specific TCRs reportedly target unmutated variant regions. Along spike, vaccine-associated CD4 TCRs were found throughout, with dominance at 160-218 and 743-854. Spike-specific TCR breadth and depth were elevated following two AZD1222 doses. Mostly white British, mostly female donors; authors suggested clonal diversity may be underestimated.

This clonotype was obtained from an adult who received the MenACWY meningococcal vaccine as a control. Here the sequenced sample was peripheral blood, taken 28 days after the second dose of the MenACWY control vaccine. The chain is built from TRBV28 and TRBJ2-3, with 7 bases fitting TRBD1. The CDR3 coding sequence is TGTGCCAGCAGTCCATGGGGACAGTATATCACAGATACGCAGTATTTT. This translates into CASSPWGQYITDTQYF. The full variable domain, with the rest looked up from reference TRBV28 and TRBJ2-3, is DVKVTQSSRYLVKRTGEKVFLECVQDMDHENMFWYRQDPGLGLRLIYFSYDVKMKEKGDIPEGYSVSREKKERFSLILESASTNQTSMYLCASSPWGQYITDTQYFGPGTRLTVL.